Detailed here is one T cell receptor (beta chain). Germline V gene sequence: CDR1 SGHTA, CDR2 FQGNSA. The CDR3 runs to 15 residues. V lost 4 bases, J lost 2 bases, and 7 bases stayed unmatched. This specimen belongs to a study of blood T cell repertoires in COVID-19. Study as a whole: Acute and convalescent COVID-19 samples came from the United States, Italy and Spain. From T cells, B-cell-depleted T cells, or PBMCs came the material, which was cDNA or gDNA.

In the original analysis: Estimates of nucleated cell counts were drawn from the amplification of reference gene primers. The data were produced by immunoSEQ multiplex PCR, yet TCRdb's version contains in-frame clones alone and is incomplete. That table furnishes V, J and clone size, whereas the DNA furnished D and trimming. This sample has 39,000 or so clones; 80% to 90% occur once, and the top ten carry 6.2%. Sequencing was done on a sample of peripheral blood. The chain joins TRBV7-2 to TRBJ1-2, with 7 bases identical to TRBD1. This TCR derives from a human donor in a cohort sampled during active COVID-19. The CDR3: CASSSTLGQNYGYTF. DNA of the CDR3: TGTGCCAGCAGCTCAACCCTGGGACAGAACTATGGCTACACCTTC. The entire variable domain, with the rest obtained from reference TRBV7-2 and TRBJ1-2, is as follows: GAGVSQSPSNKVTEKGKDVELRCDPISGHTALYWYRQSLGQGLEFLIYFQGNSAPDKSGLPSDRFSAERTGGSVSTLTIQRTQQEDSAVYLCASSSTLGQNYGYTFGSGTRLTVV.